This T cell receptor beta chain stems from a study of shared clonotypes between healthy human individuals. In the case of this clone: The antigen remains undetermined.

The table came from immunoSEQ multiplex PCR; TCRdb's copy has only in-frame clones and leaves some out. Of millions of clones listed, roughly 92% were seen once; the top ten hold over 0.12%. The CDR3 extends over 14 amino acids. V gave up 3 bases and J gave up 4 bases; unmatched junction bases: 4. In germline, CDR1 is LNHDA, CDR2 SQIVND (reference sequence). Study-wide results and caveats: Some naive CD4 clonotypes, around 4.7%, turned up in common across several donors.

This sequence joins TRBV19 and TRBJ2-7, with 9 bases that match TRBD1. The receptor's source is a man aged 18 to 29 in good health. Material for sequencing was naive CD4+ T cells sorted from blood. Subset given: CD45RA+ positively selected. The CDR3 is CASSMGTGYYEQYF. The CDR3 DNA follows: TGTGCCAGTAGTATGGGGACAGGGTATTACGAGCAGTACTTC. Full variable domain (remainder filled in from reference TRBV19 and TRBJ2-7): DGGITQSPKYLFRKEGQNVTLSCEQNLNHDAMYWYRQDPGQGLRLIYYSQIVNDFQKGDIAEGYSVSREKKESFPLTVTSAQKNPTAFYLCASSMGTGYYEQYFGPGTRLTVT.